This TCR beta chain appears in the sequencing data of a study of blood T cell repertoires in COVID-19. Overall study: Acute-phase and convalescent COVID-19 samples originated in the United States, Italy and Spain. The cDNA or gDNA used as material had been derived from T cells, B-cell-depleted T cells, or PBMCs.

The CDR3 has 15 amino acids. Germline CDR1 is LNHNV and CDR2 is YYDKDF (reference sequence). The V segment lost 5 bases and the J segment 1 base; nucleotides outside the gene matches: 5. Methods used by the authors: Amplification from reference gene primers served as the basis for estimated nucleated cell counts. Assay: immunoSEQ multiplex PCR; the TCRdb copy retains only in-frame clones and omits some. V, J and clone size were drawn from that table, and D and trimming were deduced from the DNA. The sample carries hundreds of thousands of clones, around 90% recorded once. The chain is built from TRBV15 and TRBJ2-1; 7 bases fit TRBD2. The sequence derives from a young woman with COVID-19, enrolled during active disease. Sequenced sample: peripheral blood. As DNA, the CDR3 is TGTGCCACCAGCGGATTCGGGGGGTCCTACAATGAGCAGTTCTTC. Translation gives CATSGFGGSYNEQFF.